A selection of T cell receptor beta chains follows, all from one sample in a study of T cells after yellow fever vaccination. Each CDR3 protein is one row after TCRdb ran MiXCR on the 5' RACE reads. This table has about 120,000 distinct CDR3 sequences, around 7.2% appearing once. Specimen: CD4+ T cells sorted from PBMCs, collected approximately 40 days after the first yellow fever vaccination. All receptors come from a man between 18 and 35 years old who received the YFV17D yellow fever vaccine. CDR3s include the opening cysteine and the closing phenylalanine or tryptophan. D genes are given only for firm matches. Clone size appears in some rows only: once, few, many, or a class for an expanded clone.

NA 21 TRBJ2-4 many TRBV9 TGTGCCAGCAGCGCAACCGGAACCGGCGATTTGGGTGGGGCGGCCAAAAACATTCAGTACTTC CASSATGTGDLGGAAKNIQYF
NA 15 TRBJ1-1 NA TRBV7-2 TGTGCCAGCAGCCCCAGGGACGGTGGAAACACTGAAGCTTTCTTT CASSPRDGGNTEAFF
NA 11 TRBJ2-7 many TRBV6-2/TRBV6-3 TGTGCCAGCAGCCCACACTACGAGCAGTACTTC CASSPHYEQYF
NA 12 TRBJ1-3 many TRBV12-3/TRBV12-4 TGTGCCAGCGATCATGAAGGAAACACCATATATTTT CASDHEGNTIYF
TRBD1 11 TRBJ2-4 NA TRBV7-2 TGTGCCAGCGGACAGGGAGAGATTCAGTACTTC CASGQGEIQYF
NA 15 TRBJ1-5 many TRBV28 TGTGCCAGCGGAGGAGGGACCTTTAGCAATCAGCCCCAGCATTTT CASGGGTFSNQPQHF
NA 12 TRBJ2-5 many TRBV7-2 TGTGCCAGCAGCTGGCGGGGAGAGACCCAGTACTTC CASSWRGETQYF
NA 13 TRBJ2-7 many TRBV20-1 TGCAGTGCGGTGGGGACGAACGCCCGCGAGCAGTACTTC CSAVGTNAREQYF
NA 15 TRBJ2-2 NA TRBV5-1 TGCGCCAGCAGCTTGGGCCAGTGGAACACCGGGGAGCTGTTTTTT CASSLGQWNTGELFF
TRBD2 17 TRBJ2-1 NA TRBV4-2 TGTGCCAGCAGCCAAGATAGCCCCAGCGGGGAGAACAATGAGCAGTTCTTC CASSQDSPSGENNEQFF
TRBD1 15 TRBJ1-3 many TRBV6-5 TGTGCCAGCAGACACCGGGACAGGGGAGGAAACACCATATATTTT CASRHRDRGGNTIYF
NA 14 TRBJ2-4 few TRBV18 TGTGCCAGCTCACCAGATCTAAGGGGAAACATTCAGTACTTC CASSPDLRGNIQYF
TRBD1 15 TRBJ1-4 many TRBV7-9 TGTGCCAGCAGTCGACAGGGGGCAGTAGGGGAAAAACTGTTTTTT CASSRQGAVGEKLFF
TRBD1 18 TRBJ1-2 few TRBV19 TGTGCCAGTAGTAGAAGATCGGAATATAGACAGGGCCCCTATGGCTACACCTTC CASSRRSEYRQGPYGYTF
NA 17 TRBJ2-3 many TRBV7-2 TGTGCCAGCAGCTCCCCACTTCAGCGCCAAAGCACAGATACGCAGTATTTT CASSSPLQRQSTDTQYF
NA 15 TRBJ1-5 many TRBV3-1 TGTGCCAGCAGCCAAGGACCCCCGGGGTGGCAGCCCCAGCATTTT CASSQGPPGWQPQHF
NA 16 TRBJ1-3 many TRBV7-3 TGTGCCAGCAGCTCTCTTGACGGAAGCTCTGGAAACACCATATATTTT CASSSLDGSSGNTIYF
NA 14 TRBJ2-1 many TRBV7-2 TGTGCCAGCAGCGCGACTAGAAACTACAATGAGCAGTTCTTC CASSATRNYNEQFF
NA 14 TRBJ2-5 many TRBV14 TGTGCCAGCAGCCAACGTATTAACCAAGAGACCCAGTACTTC CASSQRINQETQYF
NA 14 TRBJ2-7 many TRBV12-3/TRBV12-4 TGTGCCAGCAGAGAGAGCTCAAGCTCCTACGAGCAGTACTTC CASRESSSSYEQYF
NA 13 TRBJ1-2 many TRBV12-3/TRBV12-4 TGTGCCAGCAGTTTTTCATACAACTATGGCTACACCTTC CASSFSYNYGYTF
NA 13 TRBJ2-5 many TRBV12-3/TRBV12-4 TGTGCCAGCAGGACTCTCAACCAAGAGACCCAGTACTTC CASRTLNQETQYF
NA 14 TRBJ1-4 many TRBV4-1 TGCGCCAGCAGCCCTGGACAGACAGATGAAAAACTGTTTTTT CASSPGQTDEKLFF
NA 13 TRBJ2-7 many TRBV7-2 TGTGCCAGCAGCTTAGAGGGGGGGCGCGAGCAGTACTTC CASSLEGGREQYF
TRBD1 16 TRBJ1-6 many TRBV4-3 TGCGCCAGCAACCTCAGACCGGGACAGTATAATTCACCCCTCCACTTT CASNLRPGQYNSPLHF
TRBD1 14 TRBJ1-1 many TRBV5-1 TGCGCCAGCAGCTTGGAAGGGGGCTGGACTGAAGCTTTCTTT CASSLEGGWTEAFF
NA 16 TRBJ2-7 many TRBV6-1 TGTGCCAGCAGTGACGAGGGGGGCGGAAGCTCCTACGAGCAGTACTTC CASSDEGGGSSYEQYF
NA 12 TRBJ1-1 many TRBV9 TGTGCCAGCAGCAGAGGGAACGGTGAAGCTTTCTTT CASSRGNGEAFF
TRBD2 15 TRBJ2-1 many TRBV12-5 TGTGCTAGTGCCCCCCACGGGGGGATGTACAATGAGCAGTTCTTC CASAPHGGMYNEQFF
NA 15 TRBJ2-7 many TRBV6-2/TRBV6-3 TGTGCCAGCAGTTCAACGGGGGTTCGACCCTACGAGCAGTACTTC CASSSTGVRPYEQYF
TRBD2 14 TRBJ2-5 many TRBV28 TGTGCCAGCAGTACTAGCGGGGGGGCTAAGACCCAGTACTTC CASSTSGGAKTQYF
NA 16 TRBJ2-3 NA TRBV7-2 TGTGCCAGCAGCCGACACGCCCTAGGGGCCGCGCGTACGCGGTATTTT CASSRHALGAARTRYF
NA 13 TRBJ1-2 few TRBV7-9 TGTGCCAGCAGCTTTTTACAGGGCGATGGCTACACCTTC CASSFLQGDGYTF
TRBD1 20 TRBJ2-3 NA TRBV5-1 TGCGCCAGCAGCTGGCACCTGGTCCCGGGACAGGGTCCAGGCACAGATACGCAGTATTTT CASSWHLVPGQGPGTDTQYF
NA 15 TRBJ1-6 NA TRBV15 TGTGCCACCCGCAAGGGGGGCGACGGGGCCCAGGCCCTCCACTTT CATRKGGDGAQALHF
TRBD2 16 TRBJ2-1 many TRBV14 TGTGCCAGCAGCCCCTGGGGGGGGAACTCCTACAATGAGCAGTTCTTC CASSPWGGNSYNEQFF
TRBD2 17 TRBJ2-5 many TRBV5-1 TGCGCCAGCAGCTTGGGGAGTAGCGGGGCGTACCAAGAGACCCAGTACTTC CASSLGSSGAYQETQYF
TRBD1 17 TRBJ1-1 many TRBV7-9 TGTGCCAGCAGATGGGACAGGGGGCGCGATCGGAACACTGAAGCTTTCTTT CASRWDRGRDRNTEAFF
NA 14 TRBJ2-2 many TRBV7-2 TGTGCCAGCAGCTTGTTGAGTCGCACCGGGGAGCTGTTTTTT CASSLLSRTGELFF
TRBD1 15 TRBJ2-7 few TRBV10-1 TGCGCCAGCAGTATGAGACAGGGAGCGTCCTACGAGCAGTACTTC CASSMRQGASYEQYF
NA 16 TRBJ1-6 few TRBV28 TGTGCCAGCAGTTCCCGGTCGAGCTCCTATAATTCACCCCTCCACTTT CASSSRSSSYNSPLHF
NA 17 TRBJ2-1 many TRBV7-3 TGTGCCAGCAGCTACCACCCGGGACTGGGAGTTCTCAATGAGCAGTTCTTC CASSYHPGLGVLNEQFF
NA 10 TRBJ1-5 few TRBV24-1 TGTGCCACCGGCAATCAGCCCCAGCATTTT CATGNQPQHF
NA 14 TRBJ2-3 NA TRBV28 TGTGCCAGCAGTTATAAGGGGAGGTCGGGTACGCAGTATTTT CASSYKGRSGTQYF
NA 14 TRBJ2-3 few TRBV5-4 TGTGCCAGCAGCCCCCCGGACAGCACAGATACGCAGTATTTT CASSPPDSTDTQYF
NA 15 TRBJ2-2 many TRBV6-1 TGTGCCAGCAGTGAATTCAGGGGGAACACCGGGGAGCTGTTTTTT CASSEFRGNTGELFF
NA 14 TRBJ1-1 many TRBV12-3/TRBV12-4 TGTGCCAGCAGCCCCCCGGAGAGGTACACTGAAGCTTTCTTT CASSPPERYTEAFF
TRBD2 12 TRBJ2-4 NA TRBV3-1 TGTGCCAGCAGCCGCGGGGGGAACATTCAGTACTTC CASSRGGNIQYF
TRBD1 15 TRBJ2-1 NA TRBV5-4 TGTGCCAGCAGCACGGACAGGGAACGCCTAAATGAGCAGTTCTTC CASSTDRERLNEQFF